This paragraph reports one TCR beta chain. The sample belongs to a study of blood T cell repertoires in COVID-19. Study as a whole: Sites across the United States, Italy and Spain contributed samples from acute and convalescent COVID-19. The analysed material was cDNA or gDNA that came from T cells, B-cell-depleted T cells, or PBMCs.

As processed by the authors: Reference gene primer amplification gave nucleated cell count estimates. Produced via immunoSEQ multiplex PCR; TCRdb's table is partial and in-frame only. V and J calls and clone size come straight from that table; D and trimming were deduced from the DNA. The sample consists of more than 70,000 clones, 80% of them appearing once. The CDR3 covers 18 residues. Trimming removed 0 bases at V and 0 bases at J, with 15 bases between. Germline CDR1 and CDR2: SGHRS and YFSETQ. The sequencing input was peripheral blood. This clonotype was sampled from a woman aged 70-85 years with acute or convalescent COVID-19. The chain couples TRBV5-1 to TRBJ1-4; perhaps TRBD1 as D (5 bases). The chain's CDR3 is CASSLAGRVAPTNEKLFF. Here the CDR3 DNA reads TGCGCCAGCAGCTTGGCGGGCAGGGTGGCTCCAACTAATGAAAAACTGTTTTTT.